These T cell receptor beta chains were read from a single sample in a study of CD8 T cells in Susac syndrome. Via MiXCR, TCRdb re-called the immunoSEQ multiplex PCR reads, giving one row per CDR3 protein. The sample contains some 120,000 distinct CDR3 sequences, around nine tenths of which appear only once. Source material: CD8+ T cells from PBMCs. The receptors originated from a human donor with multiple sclerosis. The conserved cysteine and the conserved F or W are not part of the CDR3 here. The order of the fields is V gene, CDR3 protein.

>TRBV19
ASSIVGIAGGTNTGELF
>TRBV13
ASSLALAGVNTGELF
>TRBV6-5
ASSYTVAGDEQF
>TRBV9
ASSSWEGGNEQF
>TRBV29-1
SVEDWTGANEKLF
>TRBV9
ASSVGAEYYEQY
>TRBV12-3/TRBV12-4
ASSVGWMETQY
>TRBV5-1
ASSLAGYLGDEQY
>TRBV28
ASRPGWGGKFYEQY
>TRBV19
ASSTGHWGDQY
>TRBV12-3/TRBV12-4
ASSLGIDRGPEATNEKLF
>TRBV27
ASSYDWETQETQY
>TRBV27
ASSLWPPGLVQPQH
>TRBV9
ASSILAENTGELF
>TRBV5-6
ASSLSLGDIQY
>TRBV30
AWSPSPVRGISYEQY
>TRBV3-1
ASSGLNNEQF
>TRBV20-1
SAMIAGLNTGELF
>TRBV20-1
SARSSGDEQF
>TRBV4-3
ASSQEWRTNTEAF
>TRBV5-1
ASSFSSGSLNEQY
>TRBV27
ASSLSPDIPTLEQY
>TRBV6-2/TRBV6-3
ASSYGIFYGYT
>TRBV28
ASSWTDYLAKNIQY
>TRBV25-1
ASSYGADTEAF
>TRBV27
ASSFAGGNTIY
>TRBV7-9
ASALSPMEAF
>TRBV27
ASSFAGTGWYEQY
>TRBV20-1
SAWGEGAQRDEQF
>TRBV6-1
ASSSELAGGGTGELF
>TRBV20-1
SARLAGGNYNEQF
>TRBV11-2
ASSVGTGADYEQY
>TRBV27
ASGTGANTEAF